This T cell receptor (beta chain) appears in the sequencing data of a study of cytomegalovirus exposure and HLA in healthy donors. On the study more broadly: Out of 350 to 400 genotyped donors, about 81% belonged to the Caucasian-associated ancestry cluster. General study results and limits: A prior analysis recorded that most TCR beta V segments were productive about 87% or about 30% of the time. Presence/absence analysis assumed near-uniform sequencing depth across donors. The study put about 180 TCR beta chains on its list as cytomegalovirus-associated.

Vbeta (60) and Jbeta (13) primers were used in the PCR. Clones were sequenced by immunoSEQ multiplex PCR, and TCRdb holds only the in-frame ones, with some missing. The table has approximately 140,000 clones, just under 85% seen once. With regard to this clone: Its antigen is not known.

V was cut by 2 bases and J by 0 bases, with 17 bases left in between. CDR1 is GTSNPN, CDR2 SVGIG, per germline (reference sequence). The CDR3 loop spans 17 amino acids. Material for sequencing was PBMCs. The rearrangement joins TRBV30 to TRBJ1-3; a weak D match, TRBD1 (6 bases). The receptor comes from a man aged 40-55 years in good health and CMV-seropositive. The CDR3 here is CAWSRWTALSSGNTIYF. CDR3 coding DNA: TGTGCCTGGAGTAGGTGGACAGCCCTGAGCTCTGGAAACACCATATATTTT.